This TCR beta chain was documented in a study of kidney transplant recipient with SARS-CoV-2 infection. MiXCR, applied by TCRdb to the reads, yields one record per CDR3 protein. This table has under 300,000 distinct CDR3 sequences, around 28% appearing once. This clonotype was picked up a small number of times. This CDR3 is built from 16 residues. CDR1 is SGHNT, CDR2 YYREEE, per germline (reference sequence). The V and J ends lost 1 base and 0 bases, in that order; junction bases with no gene match: 2. The V and J genes are TRBV5-4 and TRBJ2-3, with TRBD2 identical over 10 bases. The TCR comes from a male patient in his thirties who had COVID-19 and was a kidney transplant recipient. Some T cells may trace back to the graft donor. The specimen was a blood sample, collected at baseline and on day 111 from a kidney transplant recipient. CDR3 in DNA: TGTGCCAGCAGCTTGACTAGCGGGGTAAGCACAGATACGCAGTATTTT. The encoded protein is CASSLTSGVSTDTQYF.